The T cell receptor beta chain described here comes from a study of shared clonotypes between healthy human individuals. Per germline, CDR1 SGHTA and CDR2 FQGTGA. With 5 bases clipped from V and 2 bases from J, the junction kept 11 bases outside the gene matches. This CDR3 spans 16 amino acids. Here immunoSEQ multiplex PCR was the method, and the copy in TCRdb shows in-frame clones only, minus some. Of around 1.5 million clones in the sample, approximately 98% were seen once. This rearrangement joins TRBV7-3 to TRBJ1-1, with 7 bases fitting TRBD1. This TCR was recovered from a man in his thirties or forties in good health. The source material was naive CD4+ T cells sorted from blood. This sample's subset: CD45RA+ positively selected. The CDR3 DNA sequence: TGTGCCAGCAGCCCCCGACAGGGAAGGGATAACACTGAAGCTTTCTTT. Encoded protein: CASSPRQGRDNTEAFF.